The sequence of this T cell receptor (beta chain) was determined in a study of PD-L1 blockade in urothelial cancer. Looking at the study overall: Blood-derived samples held a median around 130,000 T cells.

The time point was: peripheral blood 6 weeks after treatment start. The ends lost 2 bases at V and 1 base at J; junction bases unmatched: 6. The CDR3 sequence is 18 residues long. Germline-derived CDR1 and CDR2 are KGHSH and LQKENI. The table came from immunoSEQ multiplex PCR; TCRdb's copy has only in-frame clones and leaves some out. The sample consists of 83,000 or so clones, around four fifths of them appearing once. The chain carries TRBV18 and TRBJ2-3; 13 bases map to TRBD2. Sequencing was performed on PBMCs, taken around atezolizumab (anti-PD-L1) treatment. This TCR was recovered from a man aged 65-85 years with urothelial cancer. The CDR3 sequence is CASSPRTSGSLGTDTQYF. CDR3 DNA: TGTGCCAGCTCACCAAGGACTAGCGGGAGTTTGGGCACAGATACGCAGTATTTT.